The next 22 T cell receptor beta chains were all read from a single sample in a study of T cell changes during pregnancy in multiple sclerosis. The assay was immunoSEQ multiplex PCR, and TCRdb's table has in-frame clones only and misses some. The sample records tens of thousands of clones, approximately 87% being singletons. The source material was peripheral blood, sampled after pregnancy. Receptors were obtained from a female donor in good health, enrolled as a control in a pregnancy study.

Written as DNA, the CDR3 is TGCGCCAGCAGCCAGGGACAGGGCGATTCACCCCTCCACTTT. Its protein product is CASSQGQGDSPLHF. The chain couples TRBV5-1 to TRBJ1-6, with 9 bases aligning to TRBD1. The germline V gene has CDR1 SGHRS and CDR2 YFSETQ. The CDR3 has 14 amino acids. V dropped 4 bases and J dropped 8; count of bases not matched to a gene: 4.

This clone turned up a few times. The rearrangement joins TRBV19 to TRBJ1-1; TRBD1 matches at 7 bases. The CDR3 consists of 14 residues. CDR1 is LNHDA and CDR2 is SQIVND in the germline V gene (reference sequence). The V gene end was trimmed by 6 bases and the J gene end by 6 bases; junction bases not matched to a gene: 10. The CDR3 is CASRNDRELSEAFF. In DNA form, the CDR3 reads TGTGCCAGTAGGAACGACAGGGAACTTTCTGAAGCTTTCTTT.

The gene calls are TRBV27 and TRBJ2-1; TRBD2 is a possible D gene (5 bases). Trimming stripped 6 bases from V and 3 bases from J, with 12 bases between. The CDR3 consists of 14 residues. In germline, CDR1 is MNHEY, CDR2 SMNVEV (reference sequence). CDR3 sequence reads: CASRARARYNEQFF. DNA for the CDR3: TGTGCCAGCAGGGCGAGGGCCCGCTACAATGAGCAGTTCTTC.

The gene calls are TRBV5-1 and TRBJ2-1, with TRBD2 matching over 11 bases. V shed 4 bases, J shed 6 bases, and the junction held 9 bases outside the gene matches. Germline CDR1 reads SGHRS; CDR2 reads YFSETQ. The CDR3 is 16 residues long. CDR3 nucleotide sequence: TGCGCCAGCAGCCCGTTGACTAGCGGGATAGTCAATGAGCAGTTCTTC. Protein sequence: CASSPLTSGIVNEQFF.

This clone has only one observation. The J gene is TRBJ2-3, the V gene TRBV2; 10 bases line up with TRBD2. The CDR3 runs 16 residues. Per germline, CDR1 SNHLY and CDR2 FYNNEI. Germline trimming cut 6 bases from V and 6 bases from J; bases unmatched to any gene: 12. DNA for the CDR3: TGTGCCAGCAGCCGAACCCCTAGCGGGGGAGGGGATACGCAGTATTTT. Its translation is CASSRTPSGGGDTQYF.

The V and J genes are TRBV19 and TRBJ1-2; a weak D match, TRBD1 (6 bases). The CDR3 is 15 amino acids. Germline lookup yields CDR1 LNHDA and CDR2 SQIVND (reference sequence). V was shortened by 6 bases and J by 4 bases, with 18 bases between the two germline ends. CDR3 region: CASRDTPGVGYGYTF. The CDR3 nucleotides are TGTGCCAGTAGAGACACCCCAGGGGTAGGCTATGGCTACACCTTC.

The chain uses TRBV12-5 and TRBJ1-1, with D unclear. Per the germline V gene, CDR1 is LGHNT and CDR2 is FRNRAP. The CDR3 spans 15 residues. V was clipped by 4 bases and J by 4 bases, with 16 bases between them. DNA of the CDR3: TGTGCTAGTGGTTCCCATAGAGGTTTCGGCACTGAAGCTTTCTTT. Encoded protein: CASGSHRGFGTEAFF.

The CDR3: CASSLGGGETQYF. The DNA for the CDR3 is TGTGCCAGCAGTTTAGGGGGCGGAGAGACCCAGTACTTC. This chain links TRBV28 with TRBJ2-5; maybe TRBD1 (6 bases). Between the trimmed V and J ends, which lost 2 bases and 4 bases, there was a span of 8 bases. This CDR3 comprises 13 residues. In germline, CDR1 is MDHEN, CDR2 SYDVKM.

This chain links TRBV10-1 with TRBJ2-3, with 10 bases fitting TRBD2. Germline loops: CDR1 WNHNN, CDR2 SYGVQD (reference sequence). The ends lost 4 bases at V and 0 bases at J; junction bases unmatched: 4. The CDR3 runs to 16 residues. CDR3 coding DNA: TGCGCCAGCAGTGGAACTAGCGGGATCAGCACAGATACGCAGTATTTT. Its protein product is CASSGTSGISTDTQYF.

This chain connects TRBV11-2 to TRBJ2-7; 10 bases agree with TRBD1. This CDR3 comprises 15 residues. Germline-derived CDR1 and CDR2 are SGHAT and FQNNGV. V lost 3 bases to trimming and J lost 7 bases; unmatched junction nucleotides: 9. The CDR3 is CASSFPSDRGPEQYF. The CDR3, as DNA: TGTGCCAGCAGCTTTCCATCCGACAGGGGGCCTGAGCAGTACTTC.

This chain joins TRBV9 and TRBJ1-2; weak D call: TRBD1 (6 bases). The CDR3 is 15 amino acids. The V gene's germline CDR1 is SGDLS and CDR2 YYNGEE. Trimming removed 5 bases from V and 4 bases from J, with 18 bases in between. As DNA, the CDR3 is TGTGCCAGCAGGGGCGGACAGTCTCCGCTCTATGGCTACACCTTC. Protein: CASRGGQSPLYGYTF. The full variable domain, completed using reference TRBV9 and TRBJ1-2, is DSGVTQTPKHLITATGQRVTLRCSPRSGDLSVYWYQQSLDQGLQFLIQYYNGEERAKGNILERFSAQQFPDLHSELNLSSLELGDSALYFCASRGGQSPLYGYTFGSGTRLTVV.

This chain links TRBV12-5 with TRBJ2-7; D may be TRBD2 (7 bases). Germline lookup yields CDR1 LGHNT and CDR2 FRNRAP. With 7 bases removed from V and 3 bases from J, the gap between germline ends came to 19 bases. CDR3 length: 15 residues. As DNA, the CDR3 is TGTGCTAGTGCCCTGGGGGCGGGGGCCGTCTACGAGCAGTACTTC. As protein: CASALGAGAVYEQYF.

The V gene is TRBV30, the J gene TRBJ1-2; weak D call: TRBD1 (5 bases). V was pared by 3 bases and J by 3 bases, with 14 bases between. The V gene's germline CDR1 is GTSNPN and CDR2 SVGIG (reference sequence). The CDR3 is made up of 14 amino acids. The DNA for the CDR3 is TGTGCCTGGAGGGGGGGTCCAGGCCACTATGGCTACACCTTC. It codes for CAWRGGPGHYGYTF.

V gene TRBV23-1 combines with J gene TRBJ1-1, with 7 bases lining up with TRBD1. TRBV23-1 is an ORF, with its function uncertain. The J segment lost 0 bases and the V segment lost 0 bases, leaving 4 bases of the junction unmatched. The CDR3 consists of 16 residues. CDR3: CASSQSGDSMNTEAFF. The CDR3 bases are TGCGCCAGCAGTCAATCGGGGGACAGCATGAACACTGAAGCTTTCTTT.

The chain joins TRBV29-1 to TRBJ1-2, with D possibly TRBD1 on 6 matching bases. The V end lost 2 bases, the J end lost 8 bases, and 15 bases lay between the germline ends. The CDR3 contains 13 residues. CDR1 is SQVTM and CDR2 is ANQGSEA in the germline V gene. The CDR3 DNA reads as TGCAGCGTTGAATGGGGGCCCCTGGACGGCTACACCTTC. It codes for CSVEWGPLDGYTF.

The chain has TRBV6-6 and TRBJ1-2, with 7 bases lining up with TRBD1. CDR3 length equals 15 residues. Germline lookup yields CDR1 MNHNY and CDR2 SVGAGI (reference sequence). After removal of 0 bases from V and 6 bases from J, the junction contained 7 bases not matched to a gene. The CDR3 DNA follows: TGTGCCAGCAGTTACTCATTCGGGACAGAGGATGGCTACACCTTC. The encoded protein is CASSYSFGTEDGYTF.

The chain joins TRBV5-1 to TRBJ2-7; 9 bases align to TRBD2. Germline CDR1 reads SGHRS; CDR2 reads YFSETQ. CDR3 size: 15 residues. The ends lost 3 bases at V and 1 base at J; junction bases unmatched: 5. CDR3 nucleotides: TGCGCCAGCAGCTGGGGGACTAGCAGGTCCTACGAGCAGTACTTC. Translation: CASSWGTSRSYEQYF.

The CDR3 DNA follows: TGCAGCGTTGACGGGTTTAGAGACAGCTCTGGATATGGCTACACCTTC. Protein sequence: CSVDGFRDSSGYGYTF. The rearrangement links TRBV29-1 to TRBJ1-2; tentatively, D is TRBD1 (5 bases). This CDR3 spans 16 amino acids. The V gene lost 3 bases and the J gene lost 5 bases, with 22 bases spanning the gap. The V gene's germline CDR1 is SQVTM and CDR2 ANQGSEA.

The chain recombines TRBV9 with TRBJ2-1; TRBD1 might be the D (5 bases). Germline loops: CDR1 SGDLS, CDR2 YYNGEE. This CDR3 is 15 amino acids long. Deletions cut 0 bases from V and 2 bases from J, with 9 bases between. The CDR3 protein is CASSVAQDPYNEQFF. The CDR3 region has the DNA TGTGCCAGCAGCGTAGCACAGGACCCCTACAATGAGCAGTTCTTC.

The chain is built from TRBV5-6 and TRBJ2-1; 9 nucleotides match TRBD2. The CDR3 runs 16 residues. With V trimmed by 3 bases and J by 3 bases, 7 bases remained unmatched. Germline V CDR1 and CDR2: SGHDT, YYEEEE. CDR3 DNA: TGTGCCAGCAGCTCATTAGCGGGAGAGGGCTACAATGAGCAGTTCTTC. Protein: CASSSLAGEGYNEQFF.

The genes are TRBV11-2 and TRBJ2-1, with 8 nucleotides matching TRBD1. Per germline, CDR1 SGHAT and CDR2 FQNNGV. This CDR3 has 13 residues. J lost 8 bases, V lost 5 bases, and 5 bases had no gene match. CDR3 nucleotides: TGTGCCAGCAGCGGGGGACAGGTCTATGAGCAGTTCTTC. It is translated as CASSGGQVYEQFF.

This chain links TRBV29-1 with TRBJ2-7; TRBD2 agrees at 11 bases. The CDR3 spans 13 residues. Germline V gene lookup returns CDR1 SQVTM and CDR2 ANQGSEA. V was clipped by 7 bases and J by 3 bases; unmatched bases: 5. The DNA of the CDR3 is TGCAGCGCTAGCGGGAGGCCCGGCTACGAGCAGTACTTC. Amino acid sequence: CSASGRPGYEQYF.